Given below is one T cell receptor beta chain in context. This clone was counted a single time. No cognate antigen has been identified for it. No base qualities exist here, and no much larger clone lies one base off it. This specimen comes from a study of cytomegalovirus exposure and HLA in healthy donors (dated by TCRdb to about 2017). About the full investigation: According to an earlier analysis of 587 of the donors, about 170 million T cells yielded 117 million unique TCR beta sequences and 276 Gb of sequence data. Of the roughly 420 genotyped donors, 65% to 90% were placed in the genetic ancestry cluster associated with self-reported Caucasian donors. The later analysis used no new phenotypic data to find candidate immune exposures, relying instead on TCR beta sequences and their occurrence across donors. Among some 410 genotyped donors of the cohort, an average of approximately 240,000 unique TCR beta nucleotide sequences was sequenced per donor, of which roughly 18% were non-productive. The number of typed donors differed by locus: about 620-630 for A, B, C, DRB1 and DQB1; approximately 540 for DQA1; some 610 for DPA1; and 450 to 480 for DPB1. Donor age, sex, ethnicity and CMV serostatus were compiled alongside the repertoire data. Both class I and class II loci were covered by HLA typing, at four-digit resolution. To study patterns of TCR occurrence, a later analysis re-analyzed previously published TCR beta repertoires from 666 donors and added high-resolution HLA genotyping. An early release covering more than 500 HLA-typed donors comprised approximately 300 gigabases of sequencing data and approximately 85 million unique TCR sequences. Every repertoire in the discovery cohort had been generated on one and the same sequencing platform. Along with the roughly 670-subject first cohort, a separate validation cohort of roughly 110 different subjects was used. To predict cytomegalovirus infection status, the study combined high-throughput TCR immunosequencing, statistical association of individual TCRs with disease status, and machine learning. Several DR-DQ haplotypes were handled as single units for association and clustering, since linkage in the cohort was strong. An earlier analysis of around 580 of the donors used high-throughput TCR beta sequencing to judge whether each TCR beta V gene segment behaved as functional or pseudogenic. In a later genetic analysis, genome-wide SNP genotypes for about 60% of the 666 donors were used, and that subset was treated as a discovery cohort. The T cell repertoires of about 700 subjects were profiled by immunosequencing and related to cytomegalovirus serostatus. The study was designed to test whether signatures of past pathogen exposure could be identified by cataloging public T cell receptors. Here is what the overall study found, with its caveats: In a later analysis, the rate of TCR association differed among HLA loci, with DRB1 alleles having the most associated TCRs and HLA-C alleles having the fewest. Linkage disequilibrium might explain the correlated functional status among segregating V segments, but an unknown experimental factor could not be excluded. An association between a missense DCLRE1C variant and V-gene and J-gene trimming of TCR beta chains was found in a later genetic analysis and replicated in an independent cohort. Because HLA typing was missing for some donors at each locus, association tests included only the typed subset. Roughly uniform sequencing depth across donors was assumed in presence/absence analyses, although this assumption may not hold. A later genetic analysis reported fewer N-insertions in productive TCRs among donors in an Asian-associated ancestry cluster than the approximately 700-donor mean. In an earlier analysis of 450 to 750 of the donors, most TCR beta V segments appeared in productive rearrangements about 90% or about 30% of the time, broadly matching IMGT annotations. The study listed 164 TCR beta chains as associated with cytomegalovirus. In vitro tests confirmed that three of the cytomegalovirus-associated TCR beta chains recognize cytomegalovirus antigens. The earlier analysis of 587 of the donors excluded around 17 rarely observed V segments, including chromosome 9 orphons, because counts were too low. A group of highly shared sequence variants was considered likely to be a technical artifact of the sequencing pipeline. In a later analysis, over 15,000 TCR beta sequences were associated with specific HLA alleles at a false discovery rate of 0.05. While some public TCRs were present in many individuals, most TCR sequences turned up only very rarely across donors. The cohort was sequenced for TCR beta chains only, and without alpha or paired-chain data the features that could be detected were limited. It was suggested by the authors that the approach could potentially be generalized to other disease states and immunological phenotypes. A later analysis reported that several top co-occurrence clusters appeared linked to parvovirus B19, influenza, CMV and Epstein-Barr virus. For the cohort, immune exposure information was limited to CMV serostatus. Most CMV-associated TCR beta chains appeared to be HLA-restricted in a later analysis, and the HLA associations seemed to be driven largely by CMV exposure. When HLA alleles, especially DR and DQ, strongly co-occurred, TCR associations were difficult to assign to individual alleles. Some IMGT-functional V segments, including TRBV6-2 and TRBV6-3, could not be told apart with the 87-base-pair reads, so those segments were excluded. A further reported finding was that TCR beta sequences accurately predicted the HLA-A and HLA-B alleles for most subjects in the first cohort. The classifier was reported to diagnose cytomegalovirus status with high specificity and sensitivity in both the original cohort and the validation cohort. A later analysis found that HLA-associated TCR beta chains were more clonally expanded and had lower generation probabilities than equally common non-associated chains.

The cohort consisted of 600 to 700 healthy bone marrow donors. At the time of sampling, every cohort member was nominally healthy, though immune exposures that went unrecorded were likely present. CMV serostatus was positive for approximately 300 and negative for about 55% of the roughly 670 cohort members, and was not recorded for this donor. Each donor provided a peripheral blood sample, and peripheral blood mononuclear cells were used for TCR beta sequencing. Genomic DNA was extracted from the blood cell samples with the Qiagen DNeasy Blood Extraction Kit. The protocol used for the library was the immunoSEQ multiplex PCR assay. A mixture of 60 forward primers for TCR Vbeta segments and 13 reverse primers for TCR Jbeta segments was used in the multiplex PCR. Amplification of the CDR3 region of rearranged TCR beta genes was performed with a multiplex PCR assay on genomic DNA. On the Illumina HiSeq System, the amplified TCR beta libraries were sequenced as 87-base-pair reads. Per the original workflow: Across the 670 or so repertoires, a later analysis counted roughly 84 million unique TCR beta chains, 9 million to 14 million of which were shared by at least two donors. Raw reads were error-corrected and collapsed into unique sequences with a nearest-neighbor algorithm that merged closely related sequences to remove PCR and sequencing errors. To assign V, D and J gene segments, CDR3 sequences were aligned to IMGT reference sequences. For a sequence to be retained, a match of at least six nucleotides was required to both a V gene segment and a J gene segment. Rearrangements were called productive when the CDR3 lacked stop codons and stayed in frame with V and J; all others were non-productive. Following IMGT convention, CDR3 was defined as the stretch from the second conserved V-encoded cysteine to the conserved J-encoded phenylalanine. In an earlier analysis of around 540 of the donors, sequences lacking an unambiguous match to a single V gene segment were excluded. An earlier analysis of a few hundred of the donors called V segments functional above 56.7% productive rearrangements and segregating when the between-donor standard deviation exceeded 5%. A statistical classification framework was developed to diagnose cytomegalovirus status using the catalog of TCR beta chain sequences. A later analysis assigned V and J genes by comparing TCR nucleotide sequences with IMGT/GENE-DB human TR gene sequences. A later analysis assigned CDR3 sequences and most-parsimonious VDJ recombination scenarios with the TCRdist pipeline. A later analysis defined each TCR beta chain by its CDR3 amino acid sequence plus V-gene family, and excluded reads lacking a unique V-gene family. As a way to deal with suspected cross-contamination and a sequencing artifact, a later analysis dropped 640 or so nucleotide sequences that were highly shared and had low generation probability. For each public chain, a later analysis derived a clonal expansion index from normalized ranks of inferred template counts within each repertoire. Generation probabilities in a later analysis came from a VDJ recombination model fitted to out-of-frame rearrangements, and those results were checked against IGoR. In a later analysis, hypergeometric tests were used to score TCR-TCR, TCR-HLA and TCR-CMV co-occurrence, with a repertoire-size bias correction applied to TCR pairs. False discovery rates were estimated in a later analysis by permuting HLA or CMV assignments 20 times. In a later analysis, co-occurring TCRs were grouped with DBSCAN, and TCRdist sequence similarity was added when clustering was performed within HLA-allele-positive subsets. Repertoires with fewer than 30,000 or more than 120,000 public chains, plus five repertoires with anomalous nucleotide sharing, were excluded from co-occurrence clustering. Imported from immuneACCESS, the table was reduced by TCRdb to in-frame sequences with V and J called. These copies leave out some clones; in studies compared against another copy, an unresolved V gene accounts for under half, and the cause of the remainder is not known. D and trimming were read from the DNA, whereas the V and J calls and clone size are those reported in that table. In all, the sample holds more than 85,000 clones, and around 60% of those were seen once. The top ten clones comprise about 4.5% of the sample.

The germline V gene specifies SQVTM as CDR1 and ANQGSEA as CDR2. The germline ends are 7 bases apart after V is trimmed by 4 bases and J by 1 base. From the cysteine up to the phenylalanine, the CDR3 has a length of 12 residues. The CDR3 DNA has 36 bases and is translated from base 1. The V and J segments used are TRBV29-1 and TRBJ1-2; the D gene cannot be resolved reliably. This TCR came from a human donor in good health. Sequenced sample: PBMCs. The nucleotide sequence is TGCAGCGTTGGCAACAGTAACTATGGCTACACCTTC. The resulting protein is CSVGNSNYGYTF.